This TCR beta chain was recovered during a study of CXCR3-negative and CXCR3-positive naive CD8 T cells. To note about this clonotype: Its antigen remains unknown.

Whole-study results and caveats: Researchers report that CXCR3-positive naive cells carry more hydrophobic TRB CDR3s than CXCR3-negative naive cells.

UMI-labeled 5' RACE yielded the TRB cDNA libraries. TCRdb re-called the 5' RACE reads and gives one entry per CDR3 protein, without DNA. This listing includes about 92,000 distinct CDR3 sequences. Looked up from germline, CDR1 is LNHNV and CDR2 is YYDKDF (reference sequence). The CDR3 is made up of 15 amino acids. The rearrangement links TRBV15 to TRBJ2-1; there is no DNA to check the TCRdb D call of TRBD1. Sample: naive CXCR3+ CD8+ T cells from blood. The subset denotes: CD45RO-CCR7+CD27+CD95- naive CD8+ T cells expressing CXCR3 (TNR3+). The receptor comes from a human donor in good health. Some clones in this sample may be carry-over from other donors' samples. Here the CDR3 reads CATSWTGDPYNEQFF. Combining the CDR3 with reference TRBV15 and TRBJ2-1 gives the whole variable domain DAMVIQNPRYQVTQFGKPVTLSCSQTLNHNVMYWYQQKSSQAPKLLFHYYDKDFNNEADTPDNFQSRRPNTSFCFLDIRSPGLGDTAMYLCATSWTGDPYNEQFFGPGTRLTVL.